This T cell receptor beta chain came from a study of early T cells in non-severe SARS-CoV-2 infection. Across the study: Sequenced material consisted of bulk RNA (from unsorted whole blood), and chains were unpaired. Study-wide findings and caveats: The VDJdb matching leaned toward anti-spike CD8 responses and overlooked private and CD4 specificities.

Deletions cut 1 base from V and 3 bases from J, with 13 bases between. The CDR3 totals 16 residues. Germline CDR1 is SGHTA and CDR2 is FQGNSA. For this clonotype: Antigen: not known.

Separate cDNA molecules each had unique molecular identifiers attached to them. MiXCR, run by TCRdb on the 5' RACE reads, gives a single entry per CDR3 protein. This sample yields 70,000 or so distinct CDR3 sequences, of which approximately 14% are seen a single time; over 11% belongs to the top ten. This clonotype was obtained from an adult who was a healthcare worker with PCR-confirmed SARS-CoV-2 infection or an uninfected control (not recorded which). The sequenced sample consisted of whole blood. The chain carries TRBV7-2 and TRBJ2-4; D might be TRBD1 (5 bases). The CDR3 region is CASSLEQAFGKNIQYF. CDR3 sequence (DNA): TGTGCCAGCAGCTTAGAACAGGCCTTTGGCAAAAACATTCAGTACTTC.